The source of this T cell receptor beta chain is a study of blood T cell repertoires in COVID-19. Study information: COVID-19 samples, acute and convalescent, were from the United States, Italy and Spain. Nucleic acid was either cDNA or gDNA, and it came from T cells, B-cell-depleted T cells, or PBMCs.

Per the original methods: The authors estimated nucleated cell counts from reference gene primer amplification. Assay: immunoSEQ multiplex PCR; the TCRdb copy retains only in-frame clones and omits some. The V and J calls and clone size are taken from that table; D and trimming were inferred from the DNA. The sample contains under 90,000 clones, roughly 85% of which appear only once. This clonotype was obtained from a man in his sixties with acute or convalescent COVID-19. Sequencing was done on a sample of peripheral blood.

This CDR3 reads CASSQRRTLPKTDTQYF. CDR3 DNA: TGCGCCAGCAGCCAACGAAGGACACTCCCGAAAACAGATACGCAGTATTTT. This chain joins TRBV4-3 and TRBJ2-3; D perhaps matches TRBD1 (5 bases). The CDR3 extends over 17 amino acids. Germline loops: CDR1 LGHNA, CDR2 YSLEER. Trimming removed 2 bases from V and 3 bases from J, with 18 bases in between.